The present T cell receptor beta chain was sequenced within a study of T cell responses to AZD1222 COVID-19 vaccine. Germline V lookup: CDR1 SGHVS, CDR2 FNYEAQ. The V end was cut by 1 base, the J end by 0 bases, with 6 bases between. The CDR3 length is 14 residues. TCRdb keeps only in-frame clones here, not all; method: immunoSEQ multiplex PCR. Here the sample spans 180,000 or so clones, 93% being singletons. The sequencing here drew on peripheral blood, taken 28 days after the second AZD1222 dose. The rearrangement links TRBV7-6 to TRBJ1-1; D is unresolved. The sequence was obtained from an adult who received the AZD1222 COVID-19 vaccine. The CDR3 loop reads CASSLGKVNTEAFF. CDR3 bases: TGTGCCAGCAGCTTAGGTAAAGTGAACACTGAAGCTTTCTTT.